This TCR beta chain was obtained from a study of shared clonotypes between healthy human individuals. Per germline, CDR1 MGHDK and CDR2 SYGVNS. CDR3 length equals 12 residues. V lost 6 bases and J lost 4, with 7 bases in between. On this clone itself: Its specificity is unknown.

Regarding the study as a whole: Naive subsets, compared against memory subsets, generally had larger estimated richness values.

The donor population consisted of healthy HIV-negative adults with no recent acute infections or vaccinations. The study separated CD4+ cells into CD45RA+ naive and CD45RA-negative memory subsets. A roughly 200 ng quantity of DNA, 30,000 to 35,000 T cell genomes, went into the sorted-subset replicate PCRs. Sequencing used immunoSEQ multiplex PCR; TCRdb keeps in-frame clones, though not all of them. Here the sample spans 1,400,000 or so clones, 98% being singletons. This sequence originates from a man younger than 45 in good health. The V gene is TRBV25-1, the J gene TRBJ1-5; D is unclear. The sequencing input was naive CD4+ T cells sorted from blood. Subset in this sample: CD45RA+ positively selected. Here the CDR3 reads CASSWRNQPQHF. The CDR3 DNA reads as TGTGCCAGCAGCTGGAGAAATCAGCCCCAGCATTTT.